One sample yielded the 20 T cell receptor beta chains listed below, sequenced in a study of cytomegalovirus exposure and HLA in healthy donors. It was with 60 Vbeta and 13 Jbeta primers that the PCR ran. Sequencing used immunoSEQ multiplex PCR; TCRdb keeps in-frame clones, though not all of them. The sample lists 94,000 or so clones, 60% to 80% occurring once. Source material: PBMCs. These receptors came from a man aged 55 to 70 in good health and CMV-seronegative.

This clone appeared a few times. This sequence joins TRBV4-2 and TRBJ2-7; D not resolved. Trimming took off 0 bases at V and 7 bases at J, with 10 bases between the two ends. CDR3 length: 13 residues. Germline V gene data show CDR1 as LGHNA and CDR2 as YNFKEQ. CDR3 in DNA: TGTGCCAGCAGCCAAGAGTCCCCCGGGGAGCAGTACTTC. It yields the protein CASSQESPGEQYF.

The CDR3 reads CASSLDEPLGGASTDTQYF. The CDR3 coding sequence is TGCGCCAGCAGCTTAGACGAGCCCCTGGGAGGGGCCAGCACAGATACGCAGTATTTT. V and J are TRBV5-1 and TRBJ2-3; 7 nucleotides line up with TRBD2. Germline CDR1 is SGHRS and CDR2 is YFSETQ. Trimming at V came to 2 bases and at J to 0 bases, leaving 15 bases not matched to a gene. The CDR3 runs 19 residues.

V and J are TRBV19 and TRBJ2-7; 10 nucleotides align to TRBD2. With V trimmed by 5 bases and J by 1 base, 5 bases remained unmatched. The V gene's germline CDR1 is LNHDA and CDR2 SQIVND (reference sequence). The CDR3 is 15 amino acids. In DNA form, the CDR3 reads TGTGCCAGTAGTTTCCGAGCGGGAGGGTCCTACGAGCAGTACTTC. Translation: CASSFRAGGSYEQYF.

The sample holds a few counts of this clone. This rearrangement joins TRBV4-1 to TRBJ2-5; 8 nucleotides align to TRBD1. V dropped 4 bases and J dropped 4; count of bases not matched to a gene: 2. The CDR3 totals 13 residues. In germline, CDR1 is MGHRA, CDR2 YSYEKL. CDR3 in DNA: TGCGCCAGCAGCCTTACAGGGGGAGAGACCCAGTACTTC. Protein product: CASSLTGGETQYF.

The table lists this clone with a few counts. This chain links TRBV1 with TRBJ2-7; the DNA was not compared with TRBD1, the D call given in the table. TRBV1 is a pseudogene segment. There are 16 residues in the CDR3. DNA for the CDR3: TGCACCAGCAGCCAAGACGGACAGGGGGCTTCCTGCGAGCAGTACTTC. Amino acid sequence: CTSSQDGQGASCEQYF.

The DNA for the CDR3 is TGTGCCAGCAGCACCGGACCCGGGGTAGGCTCTGGAAACACCATATATTTT. Translated: CASSTGPGVGSGNTIYF. V is TRBV7-8 and J is TRBJ1-3; D gene uncertain. Trimming stripped 5 bases from V and 0 bases from J, with 17 bases between. The CDR3 loop spans 17 amino acids. CDR1 SGHVS and CDR2 FQNEAQ come from the germline V gene.

V gene TRBV12-5 combines with J gene TRBJ2-3; D may be TRBD2 (6 bases). CDR3 length: 14 residues. The V end lost 7 bases, the J end lost 4 bases, and 15 bases lay between the germline ends. Germline V gene sequence: CDR1 LGHNT, CDR2 FRNRAP. In DNA, the CDR3 is TGTGCTAGTGCTGACGGGAGTACCCCAGATACGCAGTATTTT. Protein sequence: CASADGSTPDTQYF.

A single count supports this clone. V gene TRBV2 combines with J gene TRBJ2-3; D gene ambiguous. Trimming shortened V by 1 base and J by 4 bases, and 9 bases separated the two germline ends. The CDR3 length is 14 residues. Per germline, CDR1 SNHLY and CDR2 FYNNEI. This CDR3 is CASSEEMRSDTQYF. CDR3 bases: TGTGCCAGCAGTGAAGAGATGAGGTCAGATACGCAGTATTTT. Based on the CDR3 plus reference TRBV2 and TRBJ2-3, the full variable domain is EPEVTQTPSHQVTQMGQEVILRCVPISNHLYFYWYRQILGQKVEFLVSFYNNEISEKSEIFDDQFSVERPDGSNFTLKIRSTKLEDSAMYFCASSEEMRSDTQYFGPGTRLTVL.

The chain recombines TRBV7-9 with TRBJ1-4; D is undetermined. The CDR3 length is 15 residues. V was clipped by 5 bases and J by 2 bases, with 12 bases between them. CDR1 is SEHNR, CDR2 FQNEAQ, per germline (reference sequence). DNA for the CDR3: TGTGCCAGCAGCCAAGAGGGAATTACTAATGAAAAACTGTTTTTT. Its translation is CASSQEGITNEKLFF.

V gene TRBV23-1 combines with J gene TRBJ1-2, with unresolved D. TRBV23-1 has ORF status, its function being uncertain. The CDR3 loop spans 12 amino acids. V was trimmed by 4 bases and J by 2 bases, leaving 5 bases between them. DNA for the CDR3: TGCGCCAGCAGTCGCAGAAACTATGGCTACACCTTC. Translating gives CASSRRNYGYTF.

This clone came up a few times. The rearrangement links TRBV11-2 to TRBJ1-3; a weak D match, TRBD1 (5 bases). CDR1 is SGHAT, CDR2 FQNNGV, per germline. This CDR3 has 16 amino acids. V was trimmed by 5 bases and J by 4 bases, leaving 18 bases between them. CDR3 DNA sequence: TGTGCCAGCAGCGGCCGATTCAGGGAAATCGGAAACACCATATATTTT. This translates into CASSGRFREIGNTIYF.

The J gene is TRBJ2-5, the V gene TRBV6-5, with TRBD2 matching 7 bases. Germline values: CDR1 MNHEY, CDR2 SVGAGI. This CDR3 has 15 residues. The trim removed 2 bases at V and 6 bases at J, leaving 9 bases unmatched. In DNA form, the CDR3 reads TGTGCCAGCAGTTACGATGGCGGGGGAGGGAAGACCCAGTACTTC. This encodes CASSYDGGGGKTQYF.

This clone has just a few counts. The genes are TRBV29-1 and TRBJ2-1, with 8 nucleotides matching TRBD1. After removal of 7 bases from V and 6 bases from J, the junction contained 5 bases not matched to a gene. The CDR3 is made up of 12 amino acids. Germline lookup yields CDR1 SQVTM and CDR2 ANQGSEA. The chain's CDR3 is CSAPGQGNEQFF. The CDR3 DNA follows: TGCAGCGCCCCCGGACAGGGCAATGAGCAGTTCTTC.

This clone was detected only a few times. The chain has TRBV6-1 and TRBJ2-7, with 13 bases matching TRBD2. CDR3 length equals 13 residues. Germline trimming cut 8 bases from V and 6 bases from J; bases unmatched to any gene: 4. CDR1 and CDR2 (germline): MNHNS, SASEGT. The CDR3 loop reads CASGLAGVSEQYF. The CDR3 DNA sequence: TGTGCCAGCGGACTAGCGGGAGTCTCCGAGCAGTACTTC.

The rearrangement uses TRBV15 and TRBJ1-6; D ambiguous. Trimming removed 0 bases at V and 6 bases at J, with 12 bases between. The CDR3 length is 16 residues. Germline V gene lookup returns CDR1 LNHNV and CDR2 YYDKDF (reference sequence). The CDR3 DNA is TGTGCCACCAGCAGAGATCCAAGCTCCCTTAATTCACCCCTCCACTTT. Protein product: CATSRDPSSLNSPLHF.

This rearrangement joins TRBV6-5 to TRBJ1-1, with D possibly matching TRBD1 (6 bases). Germline loops: CDR1 MNHEY, CDR2 SVGAGI. The CDR3 extends over 14 amino acids. Between the trimmed V and J ends, which lost 4 bases and 0 bases, there was a span of 9 bases. CDR3 coding DNA: TGTGCCAGCAGTTTCGGACAGATGAACACTGAAGCTTTCTTT. It translates to CASSFGQMNTEAFF.

The chain recombines TRBV15 with TRBJ1-1; unclear D gene. The germline V gene encodes CDR1 LNHNV and CDR2 YYDKDF (reference sequence). The CDR3 is 15 residues long. V was shortened by 1 base and J by 2 bases, with 11 bases between the two germline ends. DNA of the CDR3: TGTGCCACCAGCAGAGGAGACGCAGGTAACACTGAAGCTTTCTTT. Its translation is CATSRGDAGNTEAFF.

The chain joins TRBV5-1 to TRBJ2-1; 7 bases match TRBD1. V was clipped by 7 bases and J by 8 bases; unmatched bases: 3. This CDR3 spans 11 amino acids. CDR1 is SGHRS, CDR2 YFSETQ, per germline. The DNA for the CDR3 is TGCGCCAGCCGGACAGGCGATGAGCAGTTCTTC. Its translation is CASRTGDEQFF.

This clone has more than one count but fewer than ten. V gene TRBV18 combines with J gene TRBJ2-1; D might be TRBD1 (6 bases). This CDR3 has 13 amino acids. V was shortened by 5 bases and J by 3 bases, with 8 bases between the two germline ends. CDR1 is KGHSH and CDR2 is LQKENI in the germline V gene. The CDR3 region is CASSDRHYNEQFF. CDR3 DNA sequence: TGTGCCAGCTCAGACAGGCACTACAATGAGCAGTTCTTC.

This chain joins TRBV30 and TRBJ2-2; 8 nucleotides align to TRBD1. The trim removed 6 bases at V and 7 bases at J, leaving 7 bases unmatched. CDR1 is GTSNPN and CDR2 is SVGIG in the germline V gene (reference sequence). The CDR3 is 13 residues long. Written as DNA, the CDR3 is TGTGCCTGCAAACAGGGGGATTTCGGGGAGCTGTTTTTT. Translation: CACKQGDFGELFF.